These 29 T cell receptor beta chains share one sample of origin, sequenced in a study of Graves' ophthalmopathy and Graves' hyperthyroidism. Researchers took RNA transcripts and amplified TCR beta CDR3 regions from them. RT-PCR in the first round used HTBI primers; a second-round multiplex PCR followed. TCRdb used MiXCR to reprocess the multiplex PCR reads, holding one entry per CDR3 protein. This sample yields 560,000 or so distinct CDR3 sequences, of which approximately 35% are seen a single time; around 4.6% belongs to the top ten. The sequenced material came from peripheral blood or thyroid tissue (not recorded which). These receptors were collected from an adult man with Graves' hyperthyroidism.

The rearrangement uses TRBV7-9 and TRBJ1-2; the D is unclear. Germline V lookup: CDR1 SEHNR, CDR2 FQNEAQ (reference sequence). Trimming took 6 bases from V and 5 from J, leaving 7 bases between them. The CDR3 length is 11 residues. The CDR3 loop reads CASSRTYGYTF. CDR3 sequence (DNA): TGTGCCAGCAGTAGGACTTATGGCTACACCTTC. The full variable domain, its missing parts supplied by reference TRBV7-9 and TRBJ1-2, is DTGVSQNPRHKITKRGQNVTFRCDPISEHNRLYWYRQTLGQGPEFLTYFQNEAQLEKSRLLSDRFSAERPKGSFSTLEIQRTEQGDSAMYLCASSRTYGYTFGSGTRLTVV.

The chain has TRBV19 and TRBJ2-7, with TRBD1 identical over 7 bases. Germline lookup yields CDR1 LNHDA and CDR2 SQIVND (reference sequence). J was trimmed by 0 bases and V by 0 bases; bases with no gene match: 5. This CDR3 region has 16 residues. CDR3 region: CASSIDSRGSSYEQYF. CDR3 nucleotides: TGTGCCAGTAGTATAGATAGCAGGGGGAGCTCCTACGAGCAGTACTTC.

The V and J genes are TRBV20-1 and TRBJ2-7, with 9 bases fitting TRBD1. The V segment lost 1 base and the J segment 5 bases; nucleotides outside the gene matches: 9. Germline CDR1 reads DFQATT; CDR2 reads SNEGSKA (reference sequence). The CDR3 contains 15 residues. CDR3 residues: CSARGLGDREHEQYF. CDR3 DNA: TGCAGTGCTAGAGGTTTGGGGGACAGGGAACACGAGCAGTACTTC.

Details on this clonotype: Given a much more abundant clone one base away, this may be a read error. The V gene is TRBV10-3, the J gene TRBJ1-2; D ambiguous. The CDR3 contains 14 residues. The V gene's germline CDR1 is ENHRY and CDR2 SYGVKD. The ends were cut back, 5 bases at V and 3 bases at J, with 13 bases in the middle. CDR3 coding DNA: TGTGCCATCAGTTTACCAGGACCTCACTATGGCTACACCTTC. The encoded protein is CAISLPGPHYGYTF.

This clonotype was seen a few times. The chain couples TRBV25-1 to TRBJ2-3; D may be TRBD2 (6 bases). Trimming shortened V by 8 bases and J by 3 bases, and 18 bases separated the two germline ends. This CDR3 comprises 15 residues. Germline values: CDR1 MGHDK, CDR2 SYGVNS. Here the CDR3 DNA reads TGTGCCAGCTCCCGGGAGCTCGTCGGAACAGATACGCAGTATTTT. Protein: CASSRELVGTDTQYF. The full variable domain, its missing parts supplied by reference TRBV25-1 and TRBJ2-3, is EADIYQTPRYLVIGTGKKITLECSQTMGHDKMYWYQQDPGMELHLIHYSYGVNSTEKGDLSSESTVSRIRTEHFPLTLESARPSHTSQYLCASSRELVGTDTQYFGPGTRLTVL.

In its sample, this clonotype was seen a few times. V gene TRBV20-1 combines with J gene TRBJ1-1, with TRBD1 matching 12 bases. The junction had 11 bases not matched to a gene; V was cut back by 6 bases and J by 6 bases. Germline values: CDR1 DFQATT, CDR2 SNEGSKA (reference sequence). The CDR3 extends over 15 amino acids. CDR3 sequence reads: CSASKSGQGAPEAFF. The CDR3 DNA reads as TGCAGTGCGAGTAAGTCGGGACAGGGGGCCCCTGAAGCTTTCTTT.

This chain uses TRBV11-2 with TRBJ2-5, with a weak D call TRBD2 (5 bases). This CDR3 has 12 residues. Trimming stripped 5 bases from V and 5 bases from J, with 9 bases between. Germline V CDR1 and CDR2: SGHAT, FQNNGV. The CDR3 loop is CASSAREETQYF. The CDR3 coding sequence is TGTGCCAGCAGCGCTAGGGAGGAGACCCAGTACTTC.

This clonotype occurred many times. The chain carries TRBV9 and TRBJ1-2; 8 nucleotides match TRBD1. Germline V gene sequence: CDR1 SGDLS, CDR2 YYNGEE. With 3 bases clipped from V and 3 bases from J, the junction kept 16 bases outside the gene matches. This CDR3 is built from 18 residues. CDR3 sequence reads: CASSGYSRGRVYDYGYTF. The CDR3 region has the DNA TGTGCCAGCAGCGGCTATTCCAGGGGGCGGGTGTATGACTATGGCTACACCTTC. Supplemented by reference TRBV9 and TRBJ1-2, the full variable domain reads DSGVTQTPKHLITATGQRVTLRCSPRSGDLSVYWYQQSLDQGLQFLIQYYNGEERAKGNILERFSAQQFPDLHSELNLSSLELGDSALYFCASSGYSRGRVYDYGYTFGSGTRLTVV.

This chain links TRBV30 with TRBJ2-7; 9 positions match TRBD1. Germline trimming cut 4 bases from V and 6 bases from J; bases unmatched to any gene: 7. The germline gives CDR1 GTSNPN, CDR2 SVGIG (reference sequence). The CDR3 spans 13 residues. The CDR3 loop reads CAWTPQGAGEQYF. The CDR3 DNA reads as TGTGCCTGGACCCCACAGGGGGCAGGCGAGCAGTACTTC.

This clonotype has at least ten counts. The rearrangement links TRBV6-5 to TRBJ2-7; a possible D gene is TRBD2 (5 bases). The CDR3 has 11 residues. Germline values: CDR1 MNHEY, CDR2 SVGAGI. Trimming removed 11 bases at V and 6 bases at J, with 14 bases between. DNA for the CDR3: TGTGCCTGTGAGCAAGGAGGCGAGCAGTACTTC. Translation: CACEQGGEQYF.

The chain is built from TRBV25-1 and TRBJ1-5; D is perhaps TRBD1 (5 bases). The CDR3 consists of 15 residues. V lost 5 bases and J lost 0, with 11 bases in between. CDR1 and CDR2 from the germline V gene are MGHDK and SYGVNS. CDR3 bases: TGTGCCAGCAGTCTGCAGGGAGATAGCAATCAGCCCCAGCATTTT. Residues: CASSLQGDSNQPQHF.

The chain links TRBV7-6 to TRBJ2-7; TRBD2 matches at 8 bases. CDR1 SGHVS and CDR2 FNYEAQ come from the germline V gene. The CDR3 is made up of 15 amino acids. Losses at the gene ends were 4 bases for V and 7 bases for J; bases not matched to a gene: 12. The CDR3 region has the DNA TGTGCCAGCAGCTCTCCGGGAGGGACTAAAAATGAGCAGTACTTC. Translated: CASSSPGGTKNEQYF.

This clonotype was recorded once. The CDR3 DNA reads TGTGCCAGCAGCTTAATGGGGCAGAAAGAGACCCAGTACTTC. Encoded protein: CASSLMGQKETQYF. The chain couples TRBV7-3 to TRBJ2-5; D perhaps matches TRBD1 (5 bases). V lost 1 base and J 3 bases, leaving 9 bases between the germline ends. CDR1 is SGHTA, CDR2 FQGTGA, per germline. The CDR3 sequence is 14 residues long.

The V gene is TRBV19, the J gene TRBJ2-1, with 12 bases matching TRBD1. Germline CDR1 and CDR2: LNHDA and SQIVND (reference sequence). With V trimmed by 3 bases and J by 9 bases, 6 bases remained unmatched. The CDR3 is made up of 15 amino acids. The CDR3 loop is CASSIGTGGLSEQFF. CDR3 DNA: TGTGCCAGTAGTATCGGGACAGGGGGCTTGAGTGAGCAGTTCTTC.

This clonotype turned up a few times. The chain links TRBV29-1 to TRBJ2-7; D ambiguous. Germline V gives CDR1 SQVTM, CDR2 ANQGSEA. There are 12 residues in the CDR3. V was cut by 6 bases and J by 7 bases, with 16 bases left in between. The CDR3 loop reads CSVPTSYNEQYF. Here the CDR3 DNA reads TGCAGCGTCCCAACCTCCTACAATGAGCAGTACTTC.

The chain links TRBV7-9 to TRBJ1-6; 7 bases agree with TRBD1. This CDR3 spans 16 amino acids. The V and J ends lost 1 base and 0 bases, in that order; junction bases with no gene match: 0. Germline V gene lookup returns CDR1 SEHNR and CDR2 FQNEAQ (reference sequence). CDR3 DNA: TGTGCCAGCAGCTTAGGGACAGGCTCCTATAATTCACCCCTCCACTTT. Translating gives CASSLGTGSYNSPLHF. The full variable domain, its missing parts supplied by reference TRBV7-9 and TRBJ1-6, is DTGVSQNPRHKITKRGQNVTFRCDPISEHNRLYWYRQTLGQGPEFLTYFQNEAQLEKSRLLSDRFSAERPKGSFSTLEIQRTEQGDSAMYLCASSLGTGSYNSPLHFGNGTRLTVT.

J is TRBJ2-5 and V is TRBV20-1; TRBD1 aligns across 7 bases. Trimming cost V 5 bases and J 5 bases; bases outside gene matches: 14. Germline CDR1 DFQATT, CDR2 SNEGSKA (reference sequence). This CDR3 region has 15 residues. The CDR3 DNA is TGCAGTGCTTTCCCAGGGGGTAGTACGTGGGAGACCCAGTACTTC. As protein: CSAFPGGSTWETQYF.

This clonotype was counted a few times. The chain uses TRBV6-6 and TRBJ2-7, with D hard to call. The germline CDR1 and CDR2 sequences are MNHNY and SVGAGI (reference sequence). Deletions cut 4 bases from V and 4 bases from J, with 11 bases between. This CDR3 spans 13 amino acids. DNA of the CDR3: TGTGCCAGCAGTTGGACGAGAGGTTACGAGCAGTACTTC. Translation gives CASSWTRGYEQYF.

There are many counts of this clonotype. It is unclear where the CDR3 begins or ends on the DNA, so no DNA is shown, and the CDR3 is as TCRdb lists it. The chain links TRBV29-1 to TRBJ2-7; the table's D call of TRBD2 was not tested on the DNA. 13 amino acids form the CDR3, both terminal residues included. The germline gives CDR1 SQVTM, CDR2 ANQGSEA. The CDR3: CSVAPGTSGREYF.

This clonotype was seen repeatedly, ten times or more. The chain has TRBV25-1 and TRBJ2-3; D unclear. Germline assignment: CDR1 MGHDK and CDR2 SYGVNS. V dropped 4 bases and J dropped 9 bases, with 8 bases sitting between them. The CDR3 totals 11 residues. The CDR3: CASSVEITQYF. For the CDR3, the DNA is TGTGCCAGCAGTGTAGAAATAACGCAGTATTTT.

This clonotype was recorded at least ten times. The chain has TRBV7-6 and TRBJ2-7; TRBD2 agrees at 11 bases. J lost 0 bases, V lost 1 base, and 8 bases had no gene match. Looked up from germline, CDR1 is SGHVS and CDR2 is FNYEAQ. This CDR3 is built from 18 residues. CDR3 DNA: TGTGCCAGCAGCTTAGATCCCCAACTAGCGGGGGACTCCTACGAGCAGTACTTC. Encoded protein: CASSLDPQLAGDSYEQYF.

This chain joins TRBV27 and TRBJ1-3; 7 bases agree with TRBD1. CDR3 length: 14 amino acids. V was pared by 6 bases and J by 2 bases, with 4 bases of the junction left unmatched. The germline V gene has CDR1 MNHEY and CDR2 SMNVEV (reference sequence). The CDR3, as DNA: TGTGCCAGCAGCTGGACAGGAACTGGAAACACCATATATTTT. It specifies CASSWTGTGNTIYF.

The chain is built from TRBV10-2 and TRBJ2-2; maybe TRBD1 (6 bases). The DNA end lines up better with TRBJ1-1; the J call may be wrong. The CDR3 is 14 amino acids. The germline V gene encodes CDR1 WSHSY and CDR2 SAAADI. Here the CDR3 DNA reads TGCGCCAGCAGCTTACAACAGGGTAACACTGAAGCTTTCTTT. Protein: CASSLQQGNTEAFF.

The DNA for the CDR3 is TGTGCCAGTGGCCCACCTCCCTATGGCTACACCTTC. This translates into CASGPPPYGYTF. V usage is TRBV19 and J usage is TRBJ1-2; D ambiguous. CDR1 and CDR2 (germline): LNHDA, SQIVND (reference sequence). Trimming removed 8 bases from V and 4 bases from J, with 11 bases in between. This CDR3 spans 12 amino acids.

This clonotype was seen at least ten times. V gene TRBV12-3 or TRBV12-4 combines with J gene TRBJ1-5, with TRBD1 as a possible D gene (6 bases). The V end lost 0 bases, the J end lost 7 bases, and 13 bases lay between the germline ends. The CDR3 sequence is 15 residues long. The CDR3 sequence: CASSLALDRRQPQHF. The CDR3 DNA reads as TGTGCCAGCAGTTTAGCCTTGGACAGACGACAGCCCCAGCATTTT.

This clonotype has a count of ten or more. The chain uses TRBV9 and TRBJ1-1, with 10 bases that match TRBD1. Losses at the gene ends were 0 bases for V and 5 bases for J; bases not matched to a gene: 4. In germline, CDR1 is SGDLS, CDR2 YYNGEE. The CDR3 is 15 amino acids. This CDR3 reads CASSVVDRGDTEAFF. CDR3 bases: TGTGCCAGCAGCGTAGTGGACAGGGGGGATACTGAAGCTTTCTTT. The full variable domain, its missing parts supplied by reference TRBV9 and TRBJ1-1, is DSGVTQTPKHLITATGQRVTLRCSPRSGDLSVYWYQQSLDQGLQFLIQYYNGEERAKGNILERFSAQQFPDLHSELNLSSLELGDSALYFCASSVVDRGDTEAFFGQGTRLTVV.

The gene calls are TRBV5-1 and TRBJ2-5, with 10 bases lining up with TRBD2. The J call may not be correct, given that the DNA end is closer to TRBJ2-1. This CDR3 is built from 13 residues. The germline V gene encodes CDR1 SGHRS and CDR2 YFSETQ. The CDR3 loop reads CASSEGTSDEQFF. The CDR3 DNA is TGCGCCAGCAGCGAAGGGACTAGCGATGAGCAGTTCTTC.

The sample holds many counts of this clonotype. The chain joins TRBV7-8 to TRBJ1-4; the match to TRBD1 covers 12 bases. J gave up 9 bases and V 6 bases, and 5 bases lay outside the gene matches. CDR1 SGHVS and CDR2 FQNEAQ come from the germline V gene. The CDR3 length is 14 residues. The CDR3 nucleotides are TGTGCCAGCAGTTCACGGGACAGGGGGCAAAAACTGTTTTTT. This encodes CASSSRDRGQKLFF.

Only a few counts were recorded for this clonotype. The CDR3, as DNA: TGTGCCAGCAGCTCCGGACTAGCGGGGCACCAAGAGACCCAGTACTTC. Translating it yields CASSSGLAGHQETQYF. The rearrangement links TRBV5-6 to TRBJ2-5, with TRBD2 identical over 12 bases. The J segment lost 0 bases and the V segment lost 3 bases, leaving 3 bases of the junction unmatched. Per germline, CDR1 SGHDT and CDR2 YYEEEE. The CDR3 loop spans 16 amino acids. Together with reference TRBV5-6 and TRBJ2-5, the CDR3 gives the full variable domain: DAGVTQSPTHLIKTRGQQVTLRCSPKSGHDTVSWYQQALGQGPQFIFQYYEEEERQRGNFPDRFSGHQFPNYSSELNVNALLLGDSALYLCASSSGLAGHQETQYFGPGTRLLVL.